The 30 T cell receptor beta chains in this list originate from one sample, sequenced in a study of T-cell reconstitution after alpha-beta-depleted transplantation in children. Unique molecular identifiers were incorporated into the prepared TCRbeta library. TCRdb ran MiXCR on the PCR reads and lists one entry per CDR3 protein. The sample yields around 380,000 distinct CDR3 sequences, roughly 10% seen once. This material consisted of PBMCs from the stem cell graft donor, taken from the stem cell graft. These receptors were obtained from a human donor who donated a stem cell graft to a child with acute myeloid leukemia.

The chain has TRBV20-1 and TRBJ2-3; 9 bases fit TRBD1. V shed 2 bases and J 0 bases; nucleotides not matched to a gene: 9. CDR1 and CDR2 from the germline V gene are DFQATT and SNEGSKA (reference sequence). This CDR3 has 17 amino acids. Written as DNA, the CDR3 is TGCAGTGCTAGAACCGGGACAGGGCGCCGTAGCACAGATACGCAGTATTTT. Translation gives CSARTGTGRRSTDTQYF.

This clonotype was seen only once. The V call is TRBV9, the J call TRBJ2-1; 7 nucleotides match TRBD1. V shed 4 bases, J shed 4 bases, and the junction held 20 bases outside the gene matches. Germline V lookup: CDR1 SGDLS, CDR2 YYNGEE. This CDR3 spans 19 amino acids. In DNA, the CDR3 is TGTGCCAGCAGCAAAGTATTCTTTTGCAGGGGGAGAAATTACAATGAGCAGTTCTTC. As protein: CASSKVFFCRGRNYNEQFF.

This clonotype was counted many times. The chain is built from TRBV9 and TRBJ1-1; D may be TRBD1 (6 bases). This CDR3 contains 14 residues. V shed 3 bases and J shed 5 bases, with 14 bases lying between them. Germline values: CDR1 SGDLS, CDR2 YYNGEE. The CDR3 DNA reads TGTGCCAGCAGCGGACAGGCGGCAGGGACTGAAGCTTTCTTT. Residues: CASSGQAAGTEAFF.

The CDR3 region has the DNA TGCAGTGCTAGGGTAGCGGGAGATCCCTACAATGAGCAGTTCTTC. It codes for CSARVAGDPYNEQFF. The V and J genes are TRBV20-1 and TRBJ2-1, with TRBD2 identical over 9 bases. The CDR3 runs to 15 residues. Trimming took 3 bases from V and 2 from J; bases not matched to a gene: 5. The germline V gene encodes CDR1 DFQATT and CDR2 SNEGSKA (reference sequence).

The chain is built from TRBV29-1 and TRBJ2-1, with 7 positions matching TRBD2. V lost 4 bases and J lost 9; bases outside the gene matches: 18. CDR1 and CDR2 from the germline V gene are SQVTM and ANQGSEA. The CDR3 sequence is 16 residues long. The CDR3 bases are TGCAGCGTTGGGGGGGGTGAGCGGGGCCTCCGGGGTGAGCAGTTCTTC. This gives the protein CSVGGGERGLRGEQFF.

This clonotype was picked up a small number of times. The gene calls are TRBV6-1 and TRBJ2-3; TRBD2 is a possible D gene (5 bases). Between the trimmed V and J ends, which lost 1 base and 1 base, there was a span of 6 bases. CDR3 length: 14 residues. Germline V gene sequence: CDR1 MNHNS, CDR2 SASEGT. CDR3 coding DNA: TGTGCCAGCAGTGAAGGGCGGGGCACAGATACGCAGTATTTT. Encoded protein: CASSEGRGTDTQYF.

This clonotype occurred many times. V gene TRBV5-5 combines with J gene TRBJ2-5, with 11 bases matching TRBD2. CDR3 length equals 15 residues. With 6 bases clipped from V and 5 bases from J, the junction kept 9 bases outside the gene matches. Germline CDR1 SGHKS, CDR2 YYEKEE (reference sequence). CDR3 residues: CASNVAGGSGETQYF. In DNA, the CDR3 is TGTGCCAGCAACGTAGCGGGAGGGAGTGGGGAGACCCAGTACTTC.

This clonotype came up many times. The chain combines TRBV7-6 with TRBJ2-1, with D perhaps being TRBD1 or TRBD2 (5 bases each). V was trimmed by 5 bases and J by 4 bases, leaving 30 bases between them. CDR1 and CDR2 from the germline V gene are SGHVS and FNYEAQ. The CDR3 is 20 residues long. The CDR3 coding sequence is TGTGCCAGCAGCCGAACGGACTTTCCCGGGACCCAAAGGGGATACAATGAGCAGTTCTTC. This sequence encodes CASSRTDFPGTQRGYNEQFF.

The CDR3 DNA follows: TGTGCCAGCAGCCCGTATCAGTATCCGAAAGCCGGGGAGCTGTTTTTT. Encoded protein: CASSPYQYPKAGELFF. The chain is built from TRBV9 and TRBJ2-2; D ambiguous. The germline V and J ends were trimmed by 4 bases and 6 bases, with 19 bases remaining between them. The germline CDR1 and CDR2 sequences are SGDLS and YYNGEE. The CDR3 contains 16 residues.

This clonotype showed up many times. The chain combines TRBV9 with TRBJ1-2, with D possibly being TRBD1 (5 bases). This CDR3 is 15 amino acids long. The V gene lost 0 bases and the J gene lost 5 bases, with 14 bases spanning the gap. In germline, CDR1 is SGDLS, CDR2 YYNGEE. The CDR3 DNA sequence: TGTGCCAGCAGCGTAGCCCAGGGTTTGGGATATGGCTACACCTTC. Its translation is CASSVAQGLGYGYTF. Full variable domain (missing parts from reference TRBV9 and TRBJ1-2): DSGVTQTPKHLITATGQRVTLRCSPRSGDLSVYWYQQSLDQGLQFLIQYYNGEERAKGNILERFSAQQFPDLHSELNLSSLELGDSALYFCASSVAQGLGYGYTFGSGTRLTVV.

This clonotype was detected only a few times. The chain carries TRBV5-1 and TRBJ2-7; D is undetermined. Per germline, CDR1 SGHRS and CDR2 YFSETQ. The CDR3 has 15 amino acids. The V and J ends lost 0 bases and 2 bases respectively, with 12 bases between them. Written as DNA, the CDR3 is TGCGCCAGCAGCTTGGCCGGGCTTTTGACCTACGAGCAGTACGTC. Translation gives CASSLAGLLTYEQYV.

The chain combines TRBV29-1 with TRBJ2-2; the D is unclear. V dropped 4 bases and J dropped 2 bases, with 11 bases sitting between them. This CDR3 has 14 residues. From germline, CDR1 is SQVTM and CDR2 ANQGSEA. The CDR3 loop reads CSVGGGYNTGELFF. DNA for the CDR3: TGCAGCGTTGGAGGCGGTTACAACACCGGGGAGCTGTTTTTT.

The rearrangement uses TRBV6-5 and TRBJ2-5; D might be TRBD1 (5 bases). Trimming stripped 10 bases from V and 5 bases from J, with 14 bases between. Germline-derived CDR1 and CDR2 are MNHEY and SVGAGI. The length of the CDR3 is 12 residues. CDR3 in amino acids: CATRASEETQYF. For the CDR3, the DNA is TGTGCCACCAGGGCCTCGGAGGAGACCCAGTACTTC.

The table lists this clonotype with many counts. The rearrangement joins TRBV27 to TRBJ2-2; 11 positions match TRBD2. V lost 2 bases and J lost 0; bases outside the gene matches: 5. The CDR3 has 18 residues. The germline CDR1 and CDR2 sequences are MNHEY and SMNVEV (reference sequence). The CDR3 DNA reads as TGTGCCAGCAGTTTACAACGGGGACTAGCGGCGAACACCGGGGAGCTGTTTTTT. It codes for CASSLQRGLAANTGELFF.

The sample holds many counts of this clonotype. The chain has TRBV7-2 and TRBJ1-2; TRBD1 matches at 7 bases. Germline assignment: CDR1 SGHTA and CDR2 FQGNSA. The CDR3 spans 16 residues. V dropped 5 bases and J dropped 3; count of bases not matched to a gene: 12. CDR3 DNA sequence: TGTGCCAGCAGCGCCGGGACAGTCCTCTCATACTATGGCTACACCTTC. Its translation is CASSAGTVLSYYGYTF.

DNA of the CDR3: TGCAGCGTTGAAGGGCGGCGACAACAAGAGACCCAGTACTTC. It encodes CSVEGRRQQETQYF. The rearrangement joins TRBV29-1 to TRBJ2-5; D is unresolved. The germline V gene has CDR1 SQVTM and CDR2 ANQGSEA. The CDR3 consists of 14 residues. Between the trimmed V and J ends, which lost 1 base and 2 bases, there was a span of 11 bases.

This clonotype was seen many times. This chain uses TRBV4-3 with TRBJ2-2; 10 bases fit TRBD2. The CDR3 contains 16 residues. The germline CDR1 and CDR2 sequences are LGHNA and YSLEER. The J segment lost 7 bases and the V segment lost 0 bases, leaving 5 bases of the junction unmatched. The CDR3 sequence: CASSQDASGRGGELFF. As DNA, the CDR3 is TGCGCCAGCAGCCAAGATGCTAGCGGGAGAGGCGGGGAGCTGTTTTTT.

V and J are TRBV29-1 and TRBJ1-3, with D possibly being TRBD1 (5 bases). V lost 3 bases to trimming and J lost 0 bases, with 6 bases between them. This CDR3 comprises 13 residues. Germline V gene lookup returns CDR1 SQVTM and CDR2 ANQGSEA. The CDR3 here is CSVDDSSGNTIYF. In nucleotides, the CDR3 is TGCAGCGTTGACGACAGCTCTGGAAACACCATATATTTT.

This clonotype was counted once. The CDR3 DNA sequence: TGTGCCAGCAGGGAGAGACAGTATAACACTGAAGCTTTCTTT. This sequence encodes CASRERQYNTEAFF. The gene calls are TRBV7-9 and TRBJ1-1; tentatively, D is TRBD1 (5 bases). Germline V gene sequence: CDR1 SEHNR, CDR2 FQNEAQ (reference sequence). This CDR3 contains 14 residues. V was cut by 6 bases and J by 2 bases, with 13 bases left in between.

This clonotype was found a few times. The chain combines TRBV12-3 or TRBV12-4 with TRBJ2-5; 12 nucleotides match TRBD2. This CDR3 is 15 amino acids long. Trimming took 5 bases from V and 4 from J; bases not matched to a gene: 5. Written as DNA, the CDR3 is TGTGCCAGCAGTCCCCGGACTAGCGGGATAGAGACCCAGTACTTC. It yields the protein CASSPRTSGIETQYF.

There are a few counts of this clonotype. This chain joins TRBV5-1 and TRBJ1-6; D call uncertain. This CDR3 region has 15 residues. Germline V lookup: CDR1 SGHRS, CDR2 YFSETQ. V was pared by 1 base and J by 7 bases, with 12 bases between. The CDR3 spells CASSLMAQSNSPLHF. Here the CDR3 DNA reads TGCGCCAGCAGCTTGATGGCACAGTCGAATTCACCCCTCCACTTT.

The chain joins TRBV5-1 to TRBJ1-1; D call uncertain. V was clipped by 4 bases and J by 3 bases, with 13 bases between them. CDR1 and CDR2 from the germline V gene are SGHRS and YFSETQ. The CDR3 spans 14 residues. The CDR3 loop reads CASSIQQTDTEAFF. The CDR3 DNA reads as TGCGCCAGCAGCATTCAACAAACAGACACTGAAGCTTTCTTT.

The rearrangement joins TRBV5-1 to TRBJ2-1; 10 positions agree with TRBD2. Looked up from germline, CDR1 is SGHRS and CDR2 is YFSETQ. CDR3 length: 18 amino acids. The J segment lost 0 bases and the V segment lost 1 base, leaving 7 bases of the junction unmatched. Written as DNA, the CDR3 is TGCGCCAGCAGCTTGTACGGACTAGCGGAAAGCTCCTACAATGAGCAGTTCTTC. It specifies CASSLYGLAESSYNEQFF.

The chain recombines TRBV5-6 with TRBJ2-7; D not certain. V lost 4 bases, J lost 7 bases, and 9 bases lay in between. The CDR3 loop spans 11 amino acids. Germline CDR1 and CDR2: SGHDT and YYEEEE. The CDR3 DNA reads TGTGCCAGCAGCGCGAGCAAGGAGCAGTACTTC. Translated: CASSASKEQYF.

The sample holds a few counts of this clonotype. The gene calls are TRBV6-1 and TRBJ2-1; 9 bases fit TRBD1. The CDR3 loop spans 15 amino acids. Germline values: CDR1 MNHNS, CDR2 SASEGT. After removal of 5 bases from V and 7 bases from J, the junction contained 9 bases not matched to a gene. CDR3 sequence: CASSTLGQGSNEQFF. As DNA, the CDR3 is TGTGCCAGCAGTACCCTGGGACAGGGCTCTAATGAGCAGTTCTTC.

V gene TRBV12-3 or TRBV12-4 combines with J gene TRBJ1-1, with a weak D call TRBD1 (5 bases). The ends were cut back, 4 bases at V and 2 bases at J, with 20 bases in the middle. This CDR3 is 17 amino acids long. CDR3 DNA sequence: TGTGCCAGCAGTTCAGGGTTTAGGGACGGAGGTAACACTGAAGCTTTCTTT. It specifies CASSSGFRDGGNTEAFF.

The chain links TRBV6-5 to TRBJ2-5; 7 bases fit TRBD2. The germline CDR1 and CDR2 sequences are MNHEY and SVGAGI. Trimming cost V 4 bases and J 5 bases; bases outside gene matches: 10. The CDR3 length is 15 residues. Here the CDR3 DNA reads TGTGCCAGCAGTTTACCCCCGAGCGGGGATGAGACCCAGTACTTC. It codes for CASSLPPSGDETQYF.

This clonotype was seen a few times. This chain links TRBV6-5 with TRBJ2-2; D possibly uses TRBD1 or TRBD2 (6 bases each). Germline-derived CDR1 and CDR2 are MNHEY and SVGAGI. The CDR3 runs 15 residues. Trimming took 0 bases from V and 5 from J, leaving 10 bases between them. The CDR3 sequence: CASSYSGGATGELFF. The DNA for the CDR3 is TGTGCCAGCAGTTACTCGGGGGGCGCGACCGGGGAGCTGTTTTTT.

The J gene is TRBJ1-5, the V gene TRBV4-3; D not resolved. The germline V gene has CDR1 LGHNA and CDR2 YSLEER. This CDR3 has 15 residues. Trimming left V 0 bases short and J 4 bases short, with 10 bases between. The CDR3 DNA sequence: TGCGCCAGCAGCCAAGATTCAGGACTTAATCAGCCCCAGCATTTT. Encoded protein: CASSQDSGLNQPQHF.

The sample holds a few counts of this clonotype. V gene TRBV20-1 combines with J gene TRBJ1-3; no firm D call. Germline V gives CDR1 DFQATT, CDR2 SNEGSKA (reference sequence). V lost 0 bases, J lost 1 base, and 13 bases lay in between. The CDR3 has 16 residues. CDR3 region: CSARDLGSASGNTIYF. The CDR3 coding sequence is TGCAGTGCTAGAGATCTGGGAAGCGCTTCTGGAAACACCATATATTTT.